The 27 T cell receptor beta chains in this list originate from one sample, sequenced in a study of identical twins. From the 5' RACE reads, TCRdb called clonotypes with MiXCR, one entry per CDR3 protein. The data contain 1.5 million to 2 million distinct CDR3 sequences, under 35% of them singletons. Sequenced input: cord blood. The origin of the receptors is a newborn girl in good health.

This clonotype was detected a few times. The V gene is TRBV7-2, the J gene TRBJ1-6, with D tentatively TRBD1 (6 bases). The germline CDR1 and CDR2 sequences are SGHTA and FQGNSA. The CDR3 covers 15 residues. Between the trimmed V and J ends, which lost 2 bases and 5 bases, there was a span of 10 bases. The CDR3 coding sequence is TGTGCCAGCAGCTTAACCCGGACAGATAATTCACCCCTCCACTTT. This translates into CASSLTRTDNSPLHF.

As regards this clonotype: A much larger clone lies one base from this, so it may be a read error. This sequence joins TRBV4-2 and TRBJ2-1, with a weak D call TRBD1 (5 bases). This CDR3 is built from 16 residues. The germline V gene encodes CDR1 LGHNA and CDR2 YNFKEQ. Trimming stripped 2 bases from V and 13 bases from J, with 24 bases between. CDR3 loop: CASSQRGSGFQETQFF. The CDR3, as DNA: TGTGCCAGCAGCCAAAGGGGTTCCGGGTTCCAAGAGACCCAGTTCTTC.

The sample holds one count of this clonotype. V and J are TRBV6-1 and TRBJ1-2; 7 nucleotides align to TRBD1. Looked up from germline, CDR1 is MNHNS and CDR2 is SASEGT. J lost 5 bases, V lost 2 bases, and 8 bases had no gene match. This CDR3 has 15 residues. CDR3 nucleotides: TGTGCCAGCAGTGAACCCCCAGGGGGGAAGTATGGCTACACCTTC. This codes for CASSEPPGGKYGYTF.

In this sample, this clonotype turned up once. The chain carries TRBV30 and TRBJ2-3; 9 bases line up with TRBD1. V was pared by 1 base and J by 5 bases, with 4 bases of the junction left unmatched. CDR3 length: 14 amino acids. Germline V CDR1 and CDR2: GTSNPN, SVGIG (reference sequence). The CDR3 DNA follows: TGTGCCTGGAGTGACAGGGGGCATGGAGATACGCAGTATTTT. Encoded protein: CAWSDRGHGDTQYF.

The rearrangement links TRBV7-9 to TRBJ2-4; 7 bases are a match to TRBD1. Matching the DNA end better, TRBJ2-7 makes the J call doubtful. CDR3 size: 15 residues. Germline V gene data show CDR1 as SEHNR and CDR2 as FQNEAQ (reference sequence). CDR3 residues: CASSSPEGAAYEQYF. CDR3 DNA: TGTGCCAGCAGCTCCCCCGAGGGGGCGGCCTACGAGCAGTACTTC.

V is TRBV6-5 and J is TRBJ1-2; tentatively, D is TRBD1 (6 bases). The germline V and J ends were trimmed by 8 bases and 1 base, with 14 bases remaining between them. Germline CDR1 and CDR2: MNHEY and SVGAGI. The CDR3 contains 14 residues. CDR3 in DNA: TGTGCCAGCGGATTCGGACAGCATAACTATGGCTACACCTTC. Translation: CASGFGQHNYGYTF.

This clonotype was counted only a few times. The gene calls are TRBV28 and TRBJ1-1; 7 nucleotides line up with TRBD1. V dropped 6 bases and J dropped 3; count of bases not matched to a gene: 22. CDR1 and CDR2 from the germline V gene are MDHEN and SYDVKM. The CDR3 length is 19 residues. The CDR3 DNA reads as TGTGCCAGCAGCGGACAGGCTCCCGATGTGGGCCTGCCTGACACTGAAGCTTTCTTT. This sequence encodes CASSGQAPDVGLPDTEAFF.

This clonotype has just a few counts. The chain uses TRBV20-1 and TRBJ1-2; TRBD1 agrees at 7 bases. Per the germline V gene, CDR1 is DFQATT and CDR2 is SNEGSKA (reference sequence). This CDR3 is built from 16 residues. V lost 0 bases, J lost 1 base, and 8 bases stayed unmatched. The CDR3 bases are TGCAGTGCTAGAGAAGGGACAGCATTACTTAACTATGGCTACACCTTC. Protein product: CSAREGTALLNYGYTF.

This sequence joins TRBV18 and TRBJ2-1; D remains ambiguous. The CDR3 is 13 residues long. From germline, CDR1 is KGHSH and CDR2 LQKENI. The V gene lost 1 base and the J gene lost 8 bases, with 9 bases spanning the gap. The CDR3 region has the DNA TGTGCCAGCTCACCACGTCCAGTAGATGAGCAGTTCTTC. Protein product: CASSPRPVDEQFF.

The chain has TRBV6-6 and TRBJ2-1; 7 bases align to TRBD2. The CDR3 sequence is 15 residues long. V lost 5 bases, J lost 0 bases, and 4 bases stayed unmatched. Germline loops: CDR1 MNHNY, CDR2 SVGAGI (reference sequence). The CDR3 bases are TGTGCCAGCAGTCGGACTAGGGACTCCTACAATGAGCAGTTCTTC. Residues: CASSRTRDSYNEQFF.

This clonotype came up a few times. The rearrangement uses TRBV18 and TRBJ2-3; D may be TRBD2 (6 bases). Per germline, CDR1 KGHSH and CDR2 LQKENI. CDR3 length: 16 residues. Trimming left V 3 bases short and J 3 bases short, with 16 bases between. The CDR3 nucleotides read TGTGCCAGCTCACCCCGTCCGGGAGCACGAACAGATACGCAGTATTTT. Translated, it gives CASSPRPGARTDTQYF.

The CDR3 bases are TGCGCCAGCAGCGCCCGACTAGCGAGCACAGATACGCAGTATTTT. This sequence encodes CASSARLASTDTQYF. The genes are TRBV5-1 and TRBJ2-3; 8 nucleotides match TRBD2. The CDR3 extends over 15 amino acids. From germline, CDR1 is SGHRS and CDR2 YFSETQ. V dropped 4 bases and J dropped 0; count of bases not matched to a gene: 4.

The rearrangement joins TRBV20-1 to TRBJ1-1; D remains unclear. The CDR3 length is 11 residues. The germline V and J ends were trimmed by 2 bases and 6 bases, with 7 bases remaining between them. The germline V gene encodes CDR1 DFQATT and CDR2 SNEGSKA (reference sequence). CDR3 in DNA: TGCAGTGCTAGATTGAGCCCTGAAGCTTTCTTT. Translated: CSARLSPEAFF.

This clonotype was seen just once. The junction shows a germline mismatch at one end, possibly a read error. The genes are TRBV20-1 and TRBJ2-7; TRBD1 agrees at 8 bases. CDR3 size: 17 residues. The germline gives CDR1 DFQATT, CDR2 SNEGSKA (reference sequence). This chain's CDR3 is CTARGLRQGRSFYEQYF. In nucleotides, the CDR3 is TGCACTGCTAGAGGCCTGAGACAGGGGAGAAGCTTCTACGAGCAGTACTTC.

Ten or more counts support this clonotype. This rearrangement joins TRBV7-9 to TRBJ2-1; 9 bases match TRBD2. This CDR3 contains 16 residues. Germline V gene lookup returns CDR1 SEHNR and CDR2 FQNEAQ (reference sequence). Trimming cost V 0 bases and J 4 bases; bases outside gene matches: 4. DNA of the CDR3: TGTGCCAGCAGCTTAGCCGGGACTAGCTTGTACAATGAGCAGTTCTTC. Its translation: CASSLAGTSLYNEQFF.

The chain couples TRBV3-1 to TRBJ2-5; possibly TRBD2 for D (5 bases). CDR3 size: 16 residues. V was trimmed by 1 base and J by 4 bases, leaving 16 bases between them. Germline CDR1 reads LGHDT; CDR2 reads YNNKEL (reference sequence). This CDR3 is CASSQGTLLGGETQYF. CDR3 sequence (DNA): TGTGCCAGCAGCCAAGGTACCCTACTAGGAGGAGAGACCCAGTACTTC.

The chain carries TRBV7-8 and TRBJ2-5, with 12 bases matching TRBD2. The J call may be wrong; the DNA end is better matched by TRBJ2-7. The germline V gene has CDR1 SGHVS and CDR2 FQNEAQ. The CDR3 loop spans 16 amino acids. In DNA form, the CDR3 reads TGTGCCAGCAGCTCCACCCCGGGACTAGCGGGCTACGAGCAGTACTTC. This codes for CASSSTPGLAGYEQYF.

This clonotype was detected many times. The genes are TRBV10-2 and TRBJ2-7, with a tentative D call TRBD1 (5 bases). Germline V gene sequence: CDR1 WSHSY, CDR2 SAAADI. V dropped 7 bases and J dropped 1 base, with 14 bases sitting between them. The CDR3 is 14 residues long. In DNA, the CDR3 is TGCGCCAGCATCCCAGGGCCCCGATCCTACGAGCAGTACTTC. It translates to CASIPGPRSYEQYF.

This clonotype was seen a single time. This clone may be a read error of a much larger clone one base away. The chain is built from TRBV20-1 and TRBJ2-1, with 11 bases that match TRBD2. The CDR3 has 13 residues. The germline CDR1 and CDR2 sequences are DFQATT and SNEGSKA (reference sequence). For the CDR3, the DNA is TGCAGTGCTAGTAGCGGGGGGGACAATGGGCAGTTCTTC. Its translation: CSASSGGDNGQFF.

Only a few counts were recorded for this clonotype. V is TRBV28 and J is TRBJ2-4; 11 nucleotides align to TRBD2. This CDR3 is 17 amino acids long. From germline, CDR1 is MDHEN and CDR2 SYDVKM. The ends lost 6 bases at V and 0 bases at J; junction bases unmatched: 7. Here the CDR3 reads CASSRGGLAGAKNIQYF. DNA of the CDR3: TGTGCCAGCAGCCGGGGAGGACTAGCGGGAGCCAAAAACATTCAGTACTTC.

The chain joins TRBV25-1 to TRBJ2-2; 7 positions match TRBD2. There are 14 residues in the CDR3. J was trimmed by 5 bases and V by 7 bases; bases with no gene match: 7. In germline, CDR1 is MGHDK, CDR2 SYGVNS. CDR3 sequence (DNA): TGTGCCAGCAAAAGGGAGGGGTTAACCGGGGAGCTGTTTTTT. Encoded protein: CASKREGLTGELFF.

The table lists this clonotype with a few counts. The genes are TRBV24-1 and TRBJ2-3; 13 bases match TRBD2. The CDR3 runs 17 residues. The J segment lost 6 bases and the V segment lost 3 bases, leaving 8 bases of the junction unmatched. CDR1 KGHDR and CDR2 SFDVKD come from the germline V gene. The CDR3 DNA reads TGTGCCACCAGTGATACCCCGACTAGCGGGGGGCGGGATACGCAGTATTTT. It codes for CATSDTPTSGGRDTQYF.

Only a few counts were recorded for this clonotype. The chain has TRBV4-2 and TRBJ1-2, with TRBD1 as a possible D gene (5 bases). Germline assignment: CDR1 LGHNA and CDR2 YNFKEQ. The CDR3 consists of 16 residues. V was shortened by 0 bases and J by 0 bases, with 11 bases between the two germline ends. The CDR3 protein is CASSQDGGGANYGYTF. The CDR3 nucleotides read TGTGCCAGCAGCCAAGATGGCGGGGGGGCTAACTATGGCTACACCTTC.

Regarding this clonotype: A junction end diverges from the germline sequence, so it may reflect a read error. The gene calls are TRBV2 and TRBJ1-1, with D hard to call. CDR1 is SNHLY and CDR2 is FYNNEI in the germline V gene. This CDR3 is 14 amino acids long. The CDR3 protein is CVSSEDLVNTEAFF. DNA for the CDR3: TGTGTCAGCAGTGAAGATCTAGTGAACACTGAAGCTTTCTTT.

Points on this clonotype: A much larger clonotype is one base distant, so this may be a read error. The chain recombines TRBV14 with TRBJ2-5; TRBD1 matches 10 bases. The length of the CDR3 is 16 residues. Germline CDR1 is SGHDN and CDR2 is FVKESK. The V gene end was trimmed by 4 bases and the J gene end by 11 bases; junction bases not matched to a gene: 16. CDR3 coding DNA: TGTGCCAGCAGCCGATTACCGGGACAGGGGAGCCATGAGCAGTACTTC. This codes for CASSRLPGQGSHEQYF.

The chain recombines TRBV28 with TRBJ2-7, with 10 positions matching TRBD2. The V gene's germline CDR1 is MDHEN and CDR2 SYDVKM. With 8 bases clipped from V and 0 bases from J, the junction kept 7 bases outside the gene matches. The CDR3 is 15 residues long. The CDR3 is CASGLLAGSSYEQYF. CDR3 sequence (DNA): TGTGCCAGCGGCTTACTAGCGGGGAGCTCCTACGAGCAGTACTTC.

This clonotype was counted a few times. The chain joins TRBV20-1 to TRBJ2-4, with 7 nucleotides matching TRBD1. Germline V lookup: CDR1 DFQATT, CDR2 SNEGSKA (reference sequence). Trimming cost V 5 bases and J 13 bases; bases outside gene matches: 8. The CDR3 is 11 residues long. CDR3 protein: CSAQTGWEQYF. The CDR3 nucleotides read TGCAGTGCTCAGACAGGGTGGGAGCAGTACTTC.